This is a list of T cell receptor beta chains from one sample in a study of T-cell reconstitution after alpha-beta-depleted transplantation in children. TCRdb passed the PCR reads through MiXCR, listing each CDR3 protein once. The sample lists around 500,000 distinct CDR3 sequences, around 12% occurring once. The source material was PBMCs from the stem cell graft donor, sampled from the stem cell graft. The receptors were gathered from a human donor who donated a stem cell graft to a child with combined immunodeficiency. Each CDR3 is given with its conserved first and last residue. Each record gives: CDR3 length, D gene, clone size, V gene, J gene, CDR3 protein, CDR3 DNA. The D gene is left open where the match is weak. Expanded clones are given a class, and other clones once, few, many or no size at all.

15	TRBD1	few	TRBV28	TRBJ2-1	CASSFPGTGVVEQFF	TGTGCCAGCAGTTTCCCCGGGACAGGGGTGGTTGAGCAGTTCTTC
16	TRBD2	few	TRBV20-1	TRBJ2-1	CSAREAGREAHNEQFF	TGCAGTGCTAGAGAGGCGGGGCGGGAGGCCCACAATGAGCAGTTCTTC
14	.	few	TRBV6-2/TRBV6-3	TRBJ1-1	CASSYEDTNTEAFF	TGTGCCAGCAGTTACGAGGACACGAACACTGAAGCTTTCTTT
15	.	few	TRBV13	TRBJ2-1	CASSSRGPLKNEQFF	TGTGCCAGCAGCTCTAGGGGCCCATTGAAGAATGAGCAGTTCTTC
16	TRBD1	.	TRBV5-1	TRBJ1-1	CASSPLSGTGNTEAFF	TGCGCCAGCAGCCCCTTGTCCGGGACAGGTAACACTGAAGCTTTCTTT
12	TRBD1	.	TRBV9	TRBJ1-2	CASRGQGGGYTF	TGTGCCAGCAGAGGACAGGGAGGTGGCTACACCTTC
11	.	many	TRBV10-3	TRBJ2-7	CAIGPVVEQYF	TGTGCCATCGGCCCGGTGGTCGAGCAGTACTTC
12	.	many	TRBV12-3/TRBV12-4	TRBJ2-7	CASSLGRAEQYF	TGTGCCAGCAGTTTGGGCAGGGCCGAGCAGTACTTC
14	.	.	TRBV9	TRBJ2-3	CASKEGEATDTQYF	TGTGCCAGCAAAGAGGGGGAAGCCACAGATACGCAGTATTTT
14	TRBD2	.	TRBV12-3/TRBV12-4	TRBJ2-1	CASTFSGGANEQFF	TGTGCCAGCACCTTTAGCGGGGGGGCCAATGAGCAGTTCTTC
15	TRBD2	.	TRBV29-1	TRBJ2-2	CSVDGSGGNTGELFF	TGCAGCGTTGACGGTAGCGGGGGGAACACCGGGGAGCTGTTTTTT
14	.	.	TRBV9	TRBJ2-1	CASSVGGGKNEQFF	TGTGCCAGCAGCGTAGGGGGCGGGAAGAATGAGCAGTTCTTC
15	.	.	TRBV7-9	TRBJ2-1	CASRGGRGIYNEQFF	TGTGCCAGCAGGGGGGGTAGGGGGATCTACAATGAGCAGTTCTTC
16	TRBD1	.	TRBV12-3/TRBV12-4	TRBJ2-7	CASSSLWAGGIYEQYF	TGTGCCAGCAGTTCACTTTGGGCAGGGGGCATCTACGAGCAGTACTTC
16	TRBD2	few	TRBV18	TRBJ2-1	CASSPRQRGGLEEQFF	TGTGCCAGCTCACCGCGGCAGCGGGGGGGATTAGAAGAGCAGTTCTTC
17	.	few	TRBV9	TRBJ2-1	CASSVAMGGVSYNEQFF	TGTGCCAGCAGCGTAGCTATGGGGGGCGTCTCCTACAATGAGCAGTTCTTC